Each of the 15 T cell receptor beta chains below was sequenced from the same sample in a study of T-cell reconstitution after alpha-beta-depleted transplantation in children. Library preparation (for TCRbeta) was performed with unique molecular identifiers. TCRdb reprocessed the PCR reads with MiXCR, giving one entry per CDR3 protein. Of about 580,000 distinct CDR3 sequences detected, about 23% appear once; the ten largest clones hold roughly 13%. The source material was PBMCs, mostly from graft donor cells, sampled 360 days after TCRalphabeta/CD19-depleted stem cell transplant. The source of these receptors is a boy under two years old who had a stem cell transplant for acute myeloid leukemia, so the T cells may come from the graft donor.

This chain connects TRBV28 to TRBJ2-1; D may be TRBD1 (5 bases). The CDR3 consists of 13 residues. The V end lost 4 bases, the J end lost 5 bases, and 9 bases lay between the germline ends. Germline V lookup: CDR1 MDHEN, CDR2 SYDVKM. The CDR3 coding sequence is TGTGCCAGCAGTTATCAGACAGACAATGAGCAGTTCTTC. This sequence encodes CASSYQTDNEQFF.

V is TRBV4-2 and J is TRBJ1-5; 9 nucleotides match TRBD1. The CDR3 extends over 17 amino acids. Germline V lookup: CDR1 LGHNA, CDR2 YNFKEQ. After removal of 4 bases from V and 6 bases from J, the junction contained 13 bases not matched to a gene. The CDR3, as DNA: TGTGCCAGCAGCCTGGGGGGTGGCGGGACAGGGTCTCAGCCCCAGCATTTT. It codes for CASSLGGGGTGSQPQHF.

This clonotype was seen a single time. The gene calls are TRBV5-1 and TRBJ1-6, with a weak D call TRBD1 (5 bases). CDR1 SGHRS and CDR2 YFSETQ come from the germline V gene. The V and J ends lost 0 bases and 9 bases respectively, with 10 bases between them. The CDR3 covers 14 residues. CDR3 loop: CASSLDLGTSPLHF. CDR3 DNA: TGCGCCAGCAGCTTGGATTTGGGGACTTCACCCCTCCACTTT. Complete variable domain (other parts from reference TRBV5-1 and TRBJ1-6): KAGVTQTPRYLIKTRGQQVTLSCSPISGHRSVSWYQQTPGQGLQFLFEYFSETQRNKGNFPGRFSGRQFSNSRSEMNVSTLELGDSALYLCASSLDLGTSPLHFGNGTRLTVT.

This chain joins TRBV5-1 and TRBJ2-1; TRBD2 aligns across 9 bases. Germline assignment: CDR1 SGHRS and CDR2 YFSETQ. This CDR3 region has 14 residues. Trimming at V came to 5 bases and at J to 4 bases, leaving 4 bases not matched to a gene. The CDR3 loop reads CASSNSGGYNEQFF. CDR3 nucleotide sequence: TGCGCCAGCAGTAATAGCGGGGGTTACAATGAGCAGTTCTTC.

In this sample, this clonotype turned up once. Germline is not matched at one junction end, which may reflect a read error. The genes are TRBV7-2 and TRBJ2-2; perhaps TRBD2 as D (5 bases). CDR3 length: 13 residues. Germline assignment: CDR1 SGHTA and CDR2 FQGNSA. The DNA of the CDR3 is TGTGCCAACAGCCTAGCTCACACCGGGGAGCTGTTTTTT. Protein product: CANSLAHTGELFF.

CDR3 loop: CASSGSVLYNEQFF. The CDR3 region has the DNA TGTGCCAGCAGCGGTAGCGTATTGTACAATGAGCAGTTCTTC. This chain links TRBV9 with TRBJ2-1; tentatively, D is TRBD2 (5 bases). V was shortened by 3 bases and J by 4 bases, with 11 bases between the two germline ends. Germline V lookup: CDR1 SGDLS, CDR2 YYNGEE. The CDR3 runs 14 residues. Full variable domain (missing parts from reference TRBV9 and TRBJ2-1): DSGVTQTPKHLITATGQRVTLRCSPRSGDLSVYWYQQSLDQGLQFLIQYYNGEERAKGNILERFSAQQFPDLHSELNLSSLELGDSALYFCASSGSVLYNEQFFGPGTRLTVL.

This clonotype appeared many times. In nucleotides, the CDR3 is TGTGCCAGCAGCGACTACCGGGACTCCTACGAGCAGTACTTC. It yields the protein CASSDYRDSYEQYF. J is TRBJ2-7 and V is TRBV7-6; possibly TRBD2 for D (5 bases). The length of the CDR3 is 14 residues. V lost 5 bases and J 0 bases, leaving 11 bases between the germline ends. CDR1 SGHVS and CDR2 FNYEAQ come from the germline V gene.

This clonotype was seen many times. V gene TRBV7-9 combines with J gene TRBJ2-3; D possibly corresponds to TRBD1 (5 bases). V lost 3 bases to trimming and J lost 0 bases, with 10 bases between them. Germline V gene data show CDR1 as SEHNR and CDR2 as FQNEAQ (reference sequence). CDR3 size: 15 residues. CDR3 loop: CASSLGQPSTDTQYF. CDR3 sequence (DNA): TGTGCCAGCAGCTTGGGGCAGCCCAGCACAGATACGCAGTATTTT.

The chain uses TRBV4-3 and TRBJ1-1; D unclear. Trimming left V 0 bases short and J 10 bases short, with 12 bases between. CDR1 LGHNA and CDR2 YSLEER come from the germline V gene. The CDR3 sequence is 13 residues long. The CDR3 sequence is CASSQEWVGLAFF. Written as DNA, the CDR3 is TGCGCCAGCAGCCAAGAGTGGGTCGGGTTAGCTTTCTTT.

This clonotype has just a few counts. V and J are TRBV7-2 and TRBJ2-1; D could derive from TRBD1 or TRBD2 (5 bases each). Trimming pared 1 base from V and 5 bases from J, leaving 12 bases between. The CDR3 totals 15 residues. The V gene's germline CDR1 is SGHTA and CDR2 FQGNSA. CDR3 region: CASSLGGRTNNEQFF. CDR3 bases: TGTGCCAGCAGCTTAGGGGGACGGACAAACAATGAGCAGTTCTTC.

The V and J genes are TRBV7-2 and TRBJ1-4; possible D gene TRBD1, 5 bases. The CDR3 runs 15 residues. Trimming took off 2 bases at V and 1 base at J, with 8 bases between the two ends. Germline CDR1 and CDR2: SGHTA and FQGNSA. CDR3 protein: CASSLIGGTNEKLFF. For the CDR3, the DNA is TGTGCCAGCAGCTTAATCGGGGGAACTAATGAAAAACTGTTTTTT.

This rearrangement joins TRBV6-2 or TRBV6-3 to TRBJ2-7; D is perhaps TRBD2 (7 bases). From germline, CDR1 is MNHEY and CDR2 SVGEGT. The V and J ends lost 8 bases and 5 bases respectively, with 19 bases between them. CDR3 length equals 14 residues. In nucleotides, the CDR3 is TGTGCCAGCGGCAAGAGGGGAGGGGGACACGAGCAGTACGTC. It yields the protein CASGKRGGGHEQYV.

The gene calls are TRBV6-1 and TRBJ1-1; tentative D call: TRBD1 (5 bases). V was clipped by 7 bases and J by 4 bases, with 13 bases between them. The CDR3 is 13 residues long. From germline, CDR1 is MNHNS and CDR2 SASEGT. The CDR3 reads CASMVGGTTEAFF. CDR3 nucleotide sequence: TGTGCCAGCATGGTTGGGGGGACCACTGAAGCTTTCTTT.

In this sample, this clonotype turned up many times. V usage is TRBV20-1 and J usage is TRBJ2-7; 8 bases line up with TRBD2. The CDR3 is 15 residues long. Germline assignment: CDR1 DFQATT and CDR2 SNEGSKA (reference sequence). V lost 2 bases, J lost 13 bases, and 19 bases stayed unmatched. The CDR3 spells CSARSMAGGHPVQYF. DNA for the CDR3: TGCAGTGCTAGAAGTATGGCGGGGGGCCACCCCGTGCAATACTTC.

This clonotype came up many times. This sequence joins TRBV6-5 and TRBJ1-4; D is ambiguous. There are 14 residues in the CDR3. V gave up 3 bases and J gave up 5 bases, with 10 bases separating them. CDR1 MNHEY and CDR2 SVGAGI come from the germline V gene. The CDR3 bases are TGTGCCAGCAGTTATGGACCGCCGAATGAAAAACTGTTTTTT. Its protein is CASSYGPPNEKLFF.